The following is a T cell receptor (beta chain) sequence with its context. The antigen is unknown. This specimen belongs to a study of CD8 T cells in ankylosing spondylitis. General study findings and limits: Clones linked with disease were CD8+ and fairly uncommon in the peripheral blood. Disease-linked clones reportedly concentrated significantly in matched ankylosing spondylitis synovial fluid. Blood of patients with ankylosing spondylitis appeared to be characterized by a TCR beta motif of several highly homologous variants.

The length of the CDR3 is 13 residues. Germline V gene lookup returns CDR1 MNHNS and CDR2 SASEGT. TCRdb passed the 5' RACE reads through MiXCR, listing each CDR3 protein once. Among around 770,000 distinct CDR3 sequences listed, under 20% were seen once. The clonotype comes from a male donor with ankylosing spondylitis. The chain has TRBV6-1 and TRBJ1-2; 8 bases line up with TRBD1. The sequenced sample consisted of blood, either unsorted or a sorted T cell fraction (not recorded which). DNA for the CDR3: TGTGCGGCCAATCCGGAAGGACAGGGTTTGATCACCTTC. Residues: CAANPEGQGLITF.